Sequencing of this T cell receptor beta chain was carried out in a study of T cell changes during pregnancy in multiple sclerosis. Sequencing was performed with immunoSEQ multiplex PCR; in TCRdb, only in-frame clones are kept and a portion is missing. The table lists around 59,000 clones, about 90% of them singletons. In germline, CDR1 is SGHTA, CDR2 FQGNSA. This CDR3 has 15 amino acids. Trimming took 7 bases from V and 3 from J, leaving 17 bases between them. This TCR derives from a female donor with multiple sclerosis, enrolled in a pregnancy study. J is TRBJ2-3 and V is TRBV7-2; TRBD2 might be the D (6 bases). Source: CD4+ T cells from peripheral blood mononuclear cells, taken in the first trimester of pregnancy. CDR3 loop: CASNLFYGGTDTQYF. The DNA of the CDR3 is TGTGCCAGCAACCTATTTTACGGGGGAACAGATACGCAGTATTTT.